This T cell receptor beta chain was sequenced in a study of lymphopenia after photon versus proton radiotherapy. In the case of this clone: Its cognate antigen is unknown.

This table comes from immunoSEQ multiplex PCR, and its TCRdb copy is limited to in-frame clones, with some not included. The profile shows about 160,000 clones, 70% to 90% of them singletons. Study-wide results and caveats: Relative stability marked proton patients; photon patients lost diversity and naive cells. In patients who died, overall survival fell as post-nadir TCR diversity dropped more.

Germline CDR1 and CDR2: SGHRS and YFSETQ. This CDR3 region has 13 residues. Trimming pared 0 bases from V and 7 bases from J, leaving 7 bases between. This chain connects TRBV5-1 to TRBJ1-4; D uncertain. This sequence originates from a man aged 45-60 years with gastric cancer. Sequencing was performed on peripheral blood, taken from a patient treated with photon-based radiotherapy. The CDR3 protein is CASSLEPGEKLFF. The CDR3 nucleotides read TGCGCCAGCAGCTTGGAACCGGGTGAAAAACTGTTTTTT.